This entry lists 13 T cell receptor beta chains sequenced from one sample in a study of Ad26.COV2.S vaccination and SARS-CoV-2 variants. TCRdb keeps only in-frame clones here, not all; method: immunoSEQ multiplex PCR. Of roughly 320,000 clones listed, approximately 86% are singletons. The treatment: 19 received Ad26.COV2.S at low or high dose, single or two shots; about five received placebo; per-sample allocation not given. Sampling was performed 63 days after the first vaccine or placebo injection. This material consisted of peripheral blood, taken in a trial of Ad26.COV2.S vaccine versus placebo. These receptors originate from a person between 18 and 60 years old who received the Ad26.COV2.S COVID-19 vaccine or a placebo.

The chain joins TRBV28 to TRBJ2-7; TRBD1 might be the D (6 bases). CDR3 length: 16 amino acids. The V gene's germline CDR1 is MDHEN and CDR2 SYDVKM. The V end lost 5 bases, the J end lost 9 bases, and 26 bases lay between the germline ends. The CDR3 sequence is CASSRTNEDRITGQYF. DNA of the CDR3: TGTGCCAGCAGTCGTACAAACGAGGACAGAATTACAGGGCAGTACTTC.

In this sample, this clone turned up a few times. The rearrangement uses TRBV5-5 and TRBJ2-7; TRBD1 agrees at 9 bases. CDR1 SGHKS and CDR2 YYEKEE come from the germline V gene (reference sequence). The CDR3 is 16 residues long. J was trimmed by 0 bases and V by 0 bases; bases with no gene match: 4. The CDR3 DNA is TGTGCCAGCAGCTTGGAACTGGGACAGGGCTCCTACGAGCAGTACTTC. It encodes CASSLELGQGSYEQYF.

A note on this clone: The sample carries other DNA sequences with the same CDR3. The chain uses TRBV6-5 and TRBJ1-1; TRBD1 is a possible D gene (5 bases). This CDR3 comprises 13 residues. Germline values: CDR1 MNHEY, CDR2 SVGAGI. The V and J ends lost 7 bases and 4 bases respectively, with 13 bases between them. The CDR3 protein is CASTYGGGTEAFF. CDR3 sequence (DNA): TGTGCCAGCACCTACGGGGGAGGCACTGAAGCTTTCTTT.

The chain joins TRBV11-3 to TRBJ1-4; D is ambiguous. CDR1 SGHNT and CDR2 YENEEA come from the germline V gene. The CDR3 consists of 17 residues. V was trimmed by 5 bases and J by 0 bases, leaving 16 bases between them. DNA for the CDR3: TGTGCCAGCAGCAACGGACCCTCCCATGCAACTAATGAAAAACTGTTTTTT. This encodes CASSNGPSHATNEKLFF.

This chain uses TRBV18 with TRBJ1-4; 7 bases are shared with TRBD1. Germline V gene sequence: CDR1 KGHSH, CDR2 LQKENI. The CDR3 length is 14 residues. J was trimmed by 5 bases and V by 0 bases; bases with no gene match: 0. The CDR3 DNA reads TGTGCCAGCTCACCACCGACAGGGAATGAAAAACTGTTTTTT. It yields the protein CASSPPTGNEKLFF. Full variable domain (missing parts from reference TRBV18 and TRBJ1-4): NAGVMQNPRHLVRRRGQEARLRCSPMKGHSHVYWYRQLPEEGLKFMVYLQKENIIDESGMPKERFSAEFPKEGPSILRIQQVVRGDSAAYFCASSPPTGNEKLFFGSGTQLSVL.

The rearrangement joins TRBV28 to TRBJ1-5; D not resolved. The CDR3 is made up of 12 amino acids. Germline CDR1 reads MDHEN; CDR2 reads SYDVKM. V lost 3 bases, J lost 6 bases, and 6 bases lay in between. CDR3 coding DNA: TGTGCCAGCAGTTTTGTGGCTCAGCCCCAGCATTTT. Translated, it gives CASSFVAQPQHF.

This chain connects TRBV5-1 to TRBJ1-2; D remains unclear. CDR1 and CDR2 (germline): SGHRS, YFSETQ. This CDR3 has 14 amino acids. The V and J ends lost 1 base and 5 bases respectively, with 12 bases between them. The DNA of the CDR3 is TGCGCCAGCAGCTTGACAAACCAAGGGTATGGCTACACCTTC. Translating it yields CASSLTNQGYGYTF.

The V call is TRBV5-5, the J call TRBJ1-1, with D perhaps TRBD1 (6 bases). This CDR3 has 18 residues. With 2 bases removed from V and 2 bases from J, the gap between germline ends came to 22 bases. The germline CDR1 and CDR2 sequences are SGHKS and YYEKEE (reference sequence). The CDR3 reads CASSLRDIPTPINTEAFF. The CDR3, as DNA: TGTGCCAGCAGCTTACGGGACATCCCGACACCCATAAACACTGAAGCTTTCTTT.

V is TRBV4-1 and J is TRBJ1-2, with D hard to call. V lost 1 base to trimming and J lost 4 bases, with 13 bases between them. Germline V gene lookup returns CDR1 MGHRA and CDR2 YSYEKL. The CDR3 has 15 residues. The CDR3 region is CASSQAARTFYGYTF. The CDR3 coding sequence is TGCGCCAGCAGCCAAGCGGCTAGGACCTTCTATGGCTACACCTTC.

The CDR3 DNA is TGTGCCAGCTCACCAACCGGGACTAGCGGGGGGGCTAGCACAGATACGCAGTATTTT. Amino acids: CASSPTGTSGGASTDTQYF. The chain uses TRBV18 and TRBJ2-3; TRBD2 aligns across 16 bases. Germline lookup yields CDR1 KGHSH and CDR2 LQKENI. The CDR3 has 19 amino acids. J was trimmed by 0 bases and V by 2 bases; bases with no gene match: 5.

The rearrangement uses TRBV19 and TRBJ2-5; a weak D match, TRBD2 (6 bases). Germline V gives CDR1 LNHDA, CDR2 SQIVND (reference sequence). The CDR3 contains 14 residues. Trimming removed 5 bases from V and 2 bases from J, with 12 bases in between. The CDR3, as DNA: TGTGCCAGTAGTCGAACTCGGGGGCAAGAGACCCAGTACTTC. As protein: CASSRTRGQETQYF. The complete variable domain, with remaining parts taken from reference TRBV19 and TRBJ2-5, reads DGGITQSPKYLFRKEGQNVTLSCEQNLNHDAMYWYRQDPGQGLRLIYYSQIVNDFQKGDIAEGYSVSREKKESFPLTVTSAQKNPTAFYLCASSRTRGQETQYFGPGTRLLVL.

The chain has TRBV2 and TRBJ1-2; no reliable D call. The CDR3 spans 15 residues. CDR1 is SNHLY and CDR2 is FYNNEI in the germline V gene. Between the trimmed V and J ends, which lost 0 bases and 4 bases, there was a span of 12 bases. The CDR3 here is CASSEAGGASYGYTF. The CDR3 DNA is TGTGCCAGCAGTGAAGCAGGTGGAGCCTCCTATGGCTACACCTTC.

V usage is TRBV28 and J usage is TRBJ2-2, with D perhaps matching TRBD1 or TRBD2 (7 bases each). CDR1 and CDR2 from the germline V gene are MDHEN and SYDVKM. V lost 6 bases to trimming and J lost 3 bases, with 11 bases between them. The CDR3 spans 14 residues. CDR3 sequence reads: CASSSGGDTGELFF. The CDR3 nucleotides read TGTGCCAGCAGCTCAGGGGGGGACACCGGGGAGCTGTTTTTT.